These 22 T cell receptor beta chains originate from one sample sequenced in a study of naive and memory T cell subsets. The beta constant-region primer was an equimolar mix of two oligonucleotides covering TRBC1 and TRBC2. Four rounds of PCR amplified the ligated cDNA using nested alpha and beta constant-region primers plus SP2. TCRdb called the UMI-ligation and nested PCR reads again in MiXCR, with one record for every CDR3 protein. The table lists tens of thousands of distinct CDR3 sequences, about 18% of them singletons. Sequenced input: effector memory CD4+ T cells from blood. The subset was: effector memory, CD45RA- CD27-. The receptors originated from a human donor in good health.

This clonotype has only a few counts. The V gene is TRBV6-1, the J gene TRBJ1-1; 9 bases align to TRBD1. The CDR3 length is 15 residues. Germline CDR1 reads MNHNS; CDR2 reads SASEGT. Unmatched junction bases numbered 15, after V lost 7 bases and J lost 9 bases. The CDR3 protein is CASTEGRTGARKAFF. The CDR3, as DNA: TGTGCCAGCACCGAAGGGAGGACAGGGGCCAGAAAAGCTTTCTTT.

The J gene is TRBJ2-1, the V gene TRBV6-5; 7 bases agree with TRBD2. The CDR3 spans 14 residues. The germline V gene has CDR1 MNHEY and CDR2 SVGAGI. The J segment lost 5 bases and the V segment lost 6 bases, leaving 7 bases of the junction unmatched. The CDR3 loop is CASSGRRKNNEQFF. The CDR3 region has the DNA TGTGCCAGCAGCGGGAGGAGGAAGAACAATGAGCAGTTCTTC.

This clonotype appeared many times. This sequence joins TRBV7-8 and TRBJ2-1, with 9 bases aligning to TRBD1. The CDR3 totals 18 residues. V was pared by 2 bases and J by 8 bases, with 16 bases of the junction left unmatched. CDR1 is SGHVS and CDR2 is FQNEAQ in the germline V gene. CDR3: CASSLRITGGTKLDEQFF. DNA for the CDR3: TGTGCCAGCAGCTTAAGGATTACAGGGGGCACGAAGCTGGATGAGCAGTTCTTC.

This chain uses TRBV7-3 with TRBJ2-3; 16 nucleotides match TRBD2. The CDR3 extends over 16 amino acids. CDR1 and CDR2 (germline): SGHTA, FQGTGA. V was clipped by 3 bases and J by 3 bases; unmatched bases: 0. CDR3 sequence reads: CASSLGLAGGTDTQYF. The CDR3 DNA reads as TGTGCCAGCAGCTTGGGACTAGCGGGAGGGACAGATACGCAGTATTTT.

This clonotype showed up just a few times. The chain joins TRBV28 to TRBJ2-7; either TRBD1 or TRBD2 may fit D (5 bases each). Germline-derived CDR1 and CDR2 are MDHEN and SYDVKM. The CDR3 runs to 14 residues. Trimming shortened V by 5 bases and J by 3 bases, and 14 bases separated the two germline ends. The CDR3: CASSPVGTNYEQYF. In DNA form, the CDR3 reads TGTGCCAGCAGTCCCGTGGGGACGAACTACGAGCAGTACTTC.

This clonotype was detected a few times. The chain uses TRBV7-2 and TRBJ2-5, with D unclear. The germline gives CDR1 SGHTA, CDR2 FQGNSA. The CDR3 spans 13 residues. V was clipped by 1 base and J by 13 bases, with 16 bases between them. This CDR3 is CASSLDGPLPGYF. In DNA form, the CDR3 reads TGTGCCAGCAGCTTAGATGGCCCCCTTCCAGGGTACTTC.

CDR3 DNA sequence: TGTGCCTGGAACTACGGGAGGGGGGAGCAGTTCTTC. It specifies CAWNYGRGEQFF. This rearrangement joins TRBV30 to TRBJ2-1; 8 bases agree with TRBD2. Per germline, CDR1 GTSNPN and CDR2 SVGIG (reference sequence). This CDR3 contains 12 residues. V was clipped by 4 bases and J by 10 bases; unmatched bases: 6. The whole variable domain, filled in from reference TRBV30 and TRBJ2-1, reads SQTIHQWPATLVQPVGSPLSLECTVEGTSNPNLYWYRQAAGRGLQLLFYSVGIGQISSEVPQNLSASRPQDRQFILSSKKLLLSDSGFYLCAWNYGRGEQFFGPGTRLTVL.

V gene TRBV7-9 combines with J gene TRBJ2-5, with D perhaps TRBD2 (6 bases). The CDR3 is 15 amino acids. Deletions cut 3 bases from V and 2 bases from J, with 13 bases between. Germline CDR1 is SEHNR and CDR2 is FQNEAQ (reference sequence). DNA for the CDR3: TGTGCCAGCAGCTTGCTAGCTGGGGGGCAAGAGACCCAGTACTTC. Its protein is CASSLLAGGQETQYF.

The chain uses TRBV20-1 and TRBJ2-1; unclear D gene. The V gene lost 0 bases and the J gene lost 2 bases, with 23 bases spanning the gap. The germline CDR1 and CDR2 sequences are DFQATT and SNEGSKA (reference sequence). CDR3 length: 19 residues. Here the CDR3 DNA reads TGCAGTGCTAGAGATCTCAGGCCACGTGGGCCAGAAACCTACAATGAGCAGTTCTTC. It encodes CSARDLRPRGPETYNEQFF.

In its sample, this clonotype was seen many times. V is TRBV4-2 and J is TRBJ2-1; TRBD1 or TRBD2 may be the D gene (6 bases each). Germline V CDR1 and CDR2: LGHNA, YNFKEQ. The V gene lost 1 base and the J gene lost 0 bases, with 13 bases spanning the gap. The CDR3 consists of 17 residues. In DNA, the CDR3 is TGTGCCAGCAGCCAAGTCAGAGGGGGGACCTCCTACAATGAGCAGTTCTTC. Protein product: CASSQVRGGTSYNEQFF.

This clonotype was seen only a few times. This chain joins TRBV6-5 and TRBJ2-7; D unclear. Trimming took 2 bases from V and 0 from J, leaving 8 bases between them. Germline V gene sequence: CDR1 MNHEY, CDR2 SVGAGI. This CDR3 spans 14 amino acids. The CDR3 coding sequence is TGTGCCAGCAGTTACGGTGGGAACTCCTACGAGCAGTACTTC. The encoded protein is CASSYGGNSYEQYF.

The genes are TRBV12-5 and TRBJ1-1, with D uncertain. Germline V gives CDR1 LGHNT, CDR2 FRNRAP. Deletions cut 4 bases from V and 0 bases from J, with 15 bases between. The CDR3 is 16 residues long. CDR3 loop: CASGSTRRPMNTEAFF. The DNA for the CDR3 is TGTGCTAGTGGTTCGACCCGGAGACCGATGAACACTGAAGCTTTCTTT.

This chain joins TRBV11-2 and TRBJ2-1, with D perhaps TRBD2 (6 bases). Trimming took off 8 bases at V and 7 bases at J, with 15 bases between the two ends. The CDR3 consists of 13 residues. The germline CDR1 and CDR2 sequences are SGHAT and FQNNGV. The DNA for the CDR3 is TGTGCCAGCGGGGGGTCTTCAAGGAATGAGCAGTTCTTC. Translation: CASGGSSRNEQFF.

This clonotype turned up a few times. The CDR3 DNA follows: TGTGCCAGCAGACATAGTGGTAACAATGAGCAGTTCTTC. Amino acids: CASRHSGNNEQFF. The chain is built from TRBV6-5 and TRBJ2-1; D ambiguous. CDR3 length: 13 amino acids. Germline CDR1 MNHEY, CDR2 SVGAGI. The germline V and J ends were trimmed by 6 bases and 5 bases, with 11 bases remaining between them.

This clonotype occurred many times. CDR3 sequence reads: CASSQGQISGNTIYF. CDR3 DNA: TGTGCCAGCAGCCAGGGACAGATCTCTGGAAACACCATATATTTT. The V gene is TRBV5-4, the J gene TRBJ1-3; 7 bases agree with TRBD1. This CDR3 region has 15 residues. Germline V gives CDR1 SGHNT, CDR2 YYREEE (reference sequence). J was trimmed by 0 bases and V by 4 bases; bases with no gene match: 4.

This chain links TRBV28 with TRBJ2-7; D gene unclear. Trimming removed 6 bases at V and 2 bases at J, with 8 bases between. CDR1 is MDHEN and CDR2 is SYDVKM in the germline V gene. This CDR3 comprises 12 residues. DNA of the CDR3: TGTGCCAGCAGCATAAGCCCCTACGAGCAGTACTTC. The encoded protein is CASSISPYEQYF. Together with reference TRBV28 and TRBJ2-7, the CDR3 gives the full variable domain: DVKVTQSSRYLVKRTGEKVFLECVQDMDHENMFWYRQDPGLGLRLIYFSYDVKMKEKGDIPEGYSVSREKKERFSLILESASTNQTSMYLCASSISPYEQYFGPGTRLTVT.

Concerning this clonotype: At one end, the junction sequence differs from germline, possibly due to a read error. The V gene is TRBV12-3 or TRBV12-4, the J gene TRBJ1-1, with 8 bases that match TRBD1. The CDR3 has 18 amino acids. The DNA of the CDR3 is TGTTCCAGCAGCCAGGGAGCGGGACAGGCTTCGATGAACACTGAAGCTTTCTTT. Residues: CSSSQGAGQASMNTEAFF.

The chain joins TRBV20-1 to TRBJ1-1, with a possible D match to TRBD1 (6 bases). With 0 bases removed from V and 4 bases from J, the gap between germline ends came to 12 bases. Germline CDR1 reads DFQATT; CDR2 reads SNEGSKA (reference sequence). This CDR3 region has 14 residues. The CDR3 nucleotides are TGCAGTGCTAGAGATCATGGGGGGCCCACTGAAGCTTTCTTT. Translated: CSARDHGGPTEAFF.

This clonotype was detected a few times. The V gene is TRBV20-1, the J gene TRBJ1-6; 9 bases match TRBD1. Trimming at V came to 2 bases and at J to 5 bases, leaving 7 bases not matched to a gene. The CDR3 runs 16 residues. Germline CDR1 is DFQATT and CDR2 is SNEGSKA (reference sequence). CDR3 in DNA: TGCAGTGCTAGAAGGGGTGGGACAGGGAATAATTCACCCCTCCACTTT. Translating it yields CSARRGGTGNNSPLHF.

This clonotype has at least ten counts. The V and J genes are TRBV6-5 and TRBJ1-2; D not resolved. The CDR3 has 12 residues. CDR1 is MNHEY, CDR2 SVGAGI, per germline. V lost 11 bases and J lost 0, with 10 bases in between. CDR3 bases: TGTGCCGCCAAATCTTCTAACTATGGCTACACCTTC. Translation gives CAAKSSNYGYTF.

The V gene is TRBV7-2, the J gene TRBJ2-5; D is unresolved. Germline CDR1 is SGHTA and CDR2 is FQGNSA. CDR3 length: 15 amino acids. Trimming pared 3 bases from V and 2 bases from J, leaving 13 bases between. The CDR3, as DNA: TGTGCCAGCAGCTTGAGAAGGTCTGTACAAGAGACCCAGTACTTC. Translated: CASSLRRSVQETQYF.

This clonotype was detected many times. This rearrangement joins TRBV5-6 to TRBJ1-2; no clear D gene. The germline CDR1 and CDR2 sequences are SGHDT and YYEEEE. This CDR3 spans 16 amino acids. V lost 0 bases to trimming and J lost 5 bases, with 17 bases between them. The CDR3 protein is CASSLDPWPKKYGYTF. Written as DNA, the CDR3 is TGTGCCAGCAGCTTGGACCCCTGGCCGAAAAAGTATGGCTACACCTTC.